A selection of T cell receptor beta chains follows, all from one sample in a study of cytomegalovirus exposure and HLA in healthy donors. Assay: immunoSEQ multiplex PCR; the TCRdb copy retains only in-frame clones and omits some. The data contain around 180,000 clones, approximately 71% of them seen just once; the ten biggest clones take up 1.5%. The specimen was PBMCs. The receptors derive from a girl between 10 and 17 years old in good health and CMV-seronegative. CDR3s include the opening cysteine and the closing phenylalanine or tryptophan. The D gene is left open where the match is weak. Expanded clones get a size class; other rows say once, few or many, or leave the size out.

size	D	V	J	CDR3	DNA
-	TRBD2	TRBV5-1	TRBJ2-3	CASSLAGMGGTDTQYF	TGCGCCAGCAGCTTGGCGGGGATGGGGGGGACAGATACGCAGTATTTT
-	-	TRBV13	TRBJ1-4	CASSFSGDKKLFF	TGTGCCAGCAGCTTCTCCGGGGACAAAAAACTGTTTTTT
-	TRBD2	TRBV10-3	TRBJ2-1	CATGRGGDEQFF	TGTGCCACCGGGAGGGGGGGAGATGAGCAGTTCTTC
-	-	TRBV14	TRBJ1-1	CASSQAENMNTEAFF	TGTGCCAGCAGCCAAGCGGAGAACATGAACACTGAAGCTTTCTTT
-	-	TRBV5-1	TRBJ2-7	CASSLRHESYEQYF	TGCGCCAGCAGCTTGAGACATGAATCCTACGAGCAGTACTTC
-	-	TRBV11-2	TRBJ1-1	CASSGWGDTEAFF	TGTGCCAGCAGCGGATGGGGGGACACTGAAGCTTTCTTT
-	-	TRBV5-1	TRBJ1-4	CASSPGTGGEKLFF	TGCGCCAGCAGCCCCGGGACGGGGGGTGAAAAACTGTTTTTT
-	TRBD2	TRBV10-3	TRBJ2-1	CAISGYFSGGHYNEQFF	TGTGCCATCAGTGGCTACTTTAGCGGGGGGCATTACAATGAGCAGTTCTTC
-	-	TRBV13	TRBJ2-7	CASSLGLATYEQYF	TGTGCCAGCAGCTTAGGGCTAGCGACCTACGAGCAGTACTTC
-	-	TRBV21-1	TRBJ2-7	CASSKRPGYHEQYF	TGTGCCAGCAGCAAACGTCCAGGGTACCACGAGCAGTACTTC
-	TRBD1	TRBV29-1	TRBJ1-1	CSVDRVSSGAFF	TGCAGCGTCGACAGGGTGAGCTCGGGAGCTTTCTTT
-	-	TRBV6-5	TRBJ1-2	CASSSLGEGYGYTF	TGTGCCAGCAGTTCCCTCGGGGAGGGCTATGGCTACACCTTC
-	TRBD1	TRBV2	TRBJ1-1	CASGDRASNTEAFF	TGTGCCAGCGGGGACAGGGCGTCGAACACTGAAGCTTTCTTT
-	-	TRBV5-6	TRBJ2-7	CASSQTRDDYEQYF	TGTGCCAGCAGCCAGACTAGAGACGACTACGAGCAGTACTTC
-	-	TRBV29-1	TRBJ2-2	CSVDGDTGELFF	TGCAGCGTTGACGGGGACACCGGGGAGCTGTTTTTT
-	TRBD1	TRBV2	TRBJ2-7	CASSEPGGEQYF	TGTGCCAGCAGTGAGCCAGGGGGCGAGCAGTACTTC
-	-	TRBV5-1	TRBJ1-4	CASSLRREGEKLFF	TGCGCCAGCAGCTTGCGTAGGGAGGGTGAAAAACTGTTTTTT
-	-	TRBV6-1	TRBJ1-5	CASSSWTVNQPQHF	TGTGCCAGCAGCTCATGGACAGTCAATCAGCCCCAGCATTTT
-	-	TRBV7-9	TRBJ1-5	CASSFSEQSYQPQHF	TGTGCCAGCAGCTTCTCGGAACAGTCTTATCAGCCCCAGCATTTT
-	TRBD2	TRBV6-5	TRBJ2-5	CASSYGGGTNF	TGTGCCAGCAGTTACGGCGGGGGAACAAACTTC
few	TRBD1	TRBV6-5	TRBJ1-2	CASSEGQAPYGYTF	TGTGCCAGCAGCGAAGGACAGGCTCCCTATGGCTACACCTTC
few	-	TRBV4-1	TRBJ2-1	CASSQRPGSDEQFF	TGCGCCAGCAGCCAAAGACCGGGGTCCGATGAGCAGTTCTTC
few	-	TRBV29-1	TRBJ2-2	CSVLPGTGSGELFF	TGCAGCGTCCTACCCGGAACGGGGTCCGGGGAGCTGTTTTTT
few	-	TRBV6-5	TRBJ1-3	CASSYGGGAGNTIYF	TGTGCCAGCAGTTACGGAGGCGGGGCTGGAAACACCATATATTTT
-	-	TRBV6-5	TRBJ2-5	CASGEIRTQYF	TGTGCCAGCGGAGAGATCCGGACCCAGTACTTC
few	TRBD1	TRBV30	TRBJ1-5	CAWRTGRNQPQHF	TGTGCCTGGAGGACAGGGAGAAATCAGCCCCAGCATTTT
-	TRBD2	TRBV19	TRBJ2-7	CASSKWGSGGSYEQYF	TGTGCCAGTAGTAAATGGGGTAGCGGGGGTTCCTACGAGCAGTACTTC
-	TRBD1	TRBV30	TRBJ1-1	CAWAGTVSTEAFF	TGTGCCTGGGCCGGGACAGTTAGTACTGAAGCTTTCTTT
-	TRBD2	TRBV28	TRBJ2-1	CASSLAVASGGGEQFF	TGTGCCAGCAGTTTAGCGGTGGCTAGCGGGGGCGGTGAGCAGTTCTTC
-	-	TRBV7-9	TRBJ2-3	CASSFGLASDTQYF	TGTGCCAGCAGCTTTGGGCTAGCGTCAGATACGCAGTATTTT
-	-	TRBV21-1	TRBJ1-5	CASSKDRATEPQHF	TGTGCCAGCAGCAAAGACAGGGCGACGGAGCCCCAGCATTTT
-	-	TRBV29-1	TRBJ1-1	CSVLTVSTEAFF	TGCAGCGTTCTGACAGTCTCCACTGAAGCTTTCTTT
-	-	TRBV27	TRBJ2-2	CASSLYGIGELFF	TGTGCCAGCAGTTTATACGGGATCGGGGAGCTGTTTTTT
-	-	TRBV18	TRBJ1-1	CASSSYRERFEAFF	TGTGCCAGCTCATCTTACAGGGAGCGCTTTGAAGCTTTCTTT
-	-	TRBV4-2	TRBJ2-1	CASSHPKGTPVNEQFF	TGTGCCAGCAGCCACCCCAAGGGGACACCCGTCAATGAGCAGTTCTTC
-	-	TRBV5-6	TRBJ1-6	CASSLAGFNSPLHF	TGTGCCAGCAGCTTGGCGGGATTTAATTCACCCCTCCACTTT
-	TRBD1	TRBV5-1	TRBJ2-7	CASSPGQGLGEQYF	TGCGCCAGCAGCCCGGGACAGGGTCTGGGGGAGCAGTACTTC
-	TRBD2	TRBV6-5	TRBJ2-5	CASRAGVAGSETQYF	TGTGCCAGCAGAGCCGGTGTAGCGGGGTCAGAGACCCAGTACTTC
-	-	TRBV19	TRBJ2-7	CASSVTGRPDLYF	TGTGCCAGTAGTGTCACAGGGAGACCTGATCTGTACTTC
-	-	TRBV27	TRBJ2-4	CASSLNRVGSIQYF	TGTGCCAGCAGTTTGAACAGGGTAGGGAGCATTCAGTACTTC
few	TRBD1	TRBV9	TRBJ2-1	CASSQSGTGGNEQFF	TGTGCCAGCAGCCAGTCCGGGACAGGGGGCAATGAGCAGTTCTTC
-	-	TRBV19	TRBJ1-1	CASSFLSNTEAFF	TGTGCCAGTAGTTTCCTCAGTAACACTGAAGCTTTCTTT